This T cell receptor beta chain was sequenced during a study of blood T cells in healthy people across ages. Study outcomes and limitations: Versus aged donors, long-lived donors had higher diversity and more naive CD4+ cells.

A note on this clonotype: Its antigen is still unknown.

The use of a sample-barcoded 5' primer and a J-beta primer mix characterized a second PCR of 7 to 11 cycles. Each cDNA molecule carried a tag from a template-switch adaptor that contained 12 random nucleotides. TCRdb analysed the 5' RACE reads with MiXCR anew, one entry per CDR3 protein. The sample lists 1 million to 1.2 million distinct CDR3 sequences, about two fifths seen once, with under 15% in the top ten. Trimming took off 7 bases at V and 1 base at J, with 5 bases between the two ends. CDR3 size: 13 residues. The germline V gene has CDR1 LGHNT and CDR2 FRNRAP. Sequencing used blood. The rearrangement uses TRBV12-5 and TRBJ2-6; D is ambiguous. The sequence was collected from a man between 18 and 29 years old in good health. DNA for the CDR3: TGTGCTAGTGAAGGGTCTGGGGCCAACGTCCTGACTTTC. Protein product: CASEGSGANVLTF.